The rows below give T cell receptor beta chains drawn from one sample of a study of blood T cell repertoires in COVID-19. This table comes from immunoSEQ multiplex PCR, and its TCRdb copy is limited to in-frame clones, with some not included. The data show about 160,000 clones, roughly 78% seen once. The sample consisted of peripheral blood. The receptors stem from a woman aged 60 to 75 with COVID-19, enrolled during active disease. Both conserved end residues are part of each CDR3. D genes are given only for firm matches. Clone size is stated in some rows and not others, as once, few, many or a class when expanded.

V gene	D gene	clone size	CDR3 length	J gene	CDR3 protein	CDR3 DNA
TRBV15	.	.	15	TRBJ1-1	CATSRVGGTDTEAFF	TGTGCCACCAGCAGAGTCGGGGGAACGGACACTGAAGCTTTCTTT
TRBV18	TRBD1	.	21	TRBJ2-6	CASSLQWTGQIVNSGANVLTF	TGTGCCAGCTCCCTCCAATGGACAGGGCAGATTGTGAACTCTGGGGCCAACGTCCTGACTTTC
TRBV7-8	.	.	16	TRBJ1-3	CASSQSGPRSGNTIYF	TGTGCCAGCTCACAAAGCGGGCCACGCTCTGGAAACACCATATATTTT
TRBV9	TRBD1	.	15	TRBJ1-5	CASSVRGGWDQPQHF	TGTGCCAGCAGCGTAAGAGGGGGCTGGGATCAGCCCCAGCATTTT
TRBV29-1	.	.	12	TRBJ1-1	CSVRIRGTEAFF	TGCAGCGTTAGAATCAGGGGAACTGAAGCTTTCTTT
TRBV11-1	TRBD2	.	16	TRBJ2-5	CASSLGTSGAIGTQYF	TGTGCCAGCAGCTTAGGGACTAGCGGGGCCATCGGGACCCAGTACTTC
TRBV3-1/TRBV3-2	TRBD2	.	14	TRBJ2-7	CASSQEFGRYEQYF	TGTGCCAGCAGCCAAGAATTCGGGAGGTACGAGCAGTACTTC
TRBV6-6	.	.	16	TRBJ2-6	CASSYHASAGANVLTF	TGTGCCAGCAGTTACCACGCGTCTGCTGGGGCCAACGTCCTGACTTTC
TRBV5-8	.	.	16	TRBJ2-1	CASSLSVILSYNEQFF	TGTGCCAGCAGCTTGAGCGTTATCCTTTCCTACAATGAGCAGTTCTTC
TRBV19	TRBD1	.	17	TRBJ2-3	CASRNLGQGSLTDTQYF	TGTGCCAGTAGAAACCTAGGACAGGGGTCCCTCACAGATACGCAGTATTTT
TRBV10-2	.	.	13	TRBJ2-2	CASRGVNTGELFF	TGCGCCAGTCGCGGCGTAAACACCGGGGAGCTGTTTTTT
TRBV5-4	.	few	15	TRBJ2-4	CASSLGQGVVNIQYF	TGTGCCAGCAGCTTGGGCCAGGGTGTGGTAAACATTCAGTACTTC
TRBV4-1	.	.	17	TRBJ2-3	CASSQVSRLDGTDTQYF	TGCGCCAGCAGCCAAGTATCTCGGCTAGATGGCACAGATACGCAGTATTTT
TRBV28	.	.	16	TRBJ1-3	CASSFPQGRSGNTIYF	TGTGCCAGCAGTTTTCCTCAGGGCCGCTCTGGAAACACCATATATTTT
TRBV7-5	.	.	17	TRBJ2-3	CARSLGTGGIFTDTQYF	TGTGCCAGAAGCTTAGGGACAGGGGGGATTTTCACAGATACGCAGTATTTT
TRBV27	TRBD1	.	13	TRBJ1-2	CASSRTGERRYTF	TGTGCCAGCAGTCGGACAGGGGAAAGGCGCTACACCTTC
TRBV5-5	.	.	16	TRBJ2-2	CASSLMPRLNTGELFF	TGTGCCAGCAGCTTGATGCCCAGGCTGAACACCGGGGAGCTGTTTTTT
TRBV6-1	.	.	13	TRBJ1-5	CASSELQVQPQHF	TGTGCCAGCAGTGAATTGCAGGTCCAGCCCCAGCATTTT
TRBV7-8	TRBD1	.	16	TRBJ1-1	CASSSDRAPSGTEAFF	TGTGCCAGCAGCTCGGACAGGGCTCCGAGCGGGACTGAAGCTTTCTTT
TRBV19	.	.	13	TRBJ2-1	CASSIAGFGEQFF	TGTGCCAGTAGTATAGCAGGGTTCGGTGAGCAGTTCTTC
TRBV6-6	TRBD1	.	15	TRBJ2-7	CASSYQGQGLDEQYF	TGTGCCAGCAGTTACCAGGGACAGGGCTTGGACGAGCAGTACTTC
TRBV9	TRBD1	.	14	TRBJ1-3	CASSPRTGGNTIYF	TGTGCCAGCAGCCCACGGACAGGAGGGAACACCATATATTTT
TRBV4-2	.	.	15	TRBJ2-2	CASSQAELNTGELFF	TGTGCCAGCAGCCAAGCGGAGCTGAACACCGGGGAGCTGTTTTTT
TRBV7-2	TRBD2	.	15	TRBJ2-7	CASSLRLAGNYEQYF	TGTGCCAGCAGCTTACGACTAGCGGGAAACTACGAGCAGTACTTC
TRBV18	.	once	13	TRBJ2-5	CASSPSYQETQYF	TGTGCCAGCTCACCTTCGTACCAAGAGACCCAGTACTTC
TRBV9	TRBD2	.	15	TRBJ2-7	CASSPGTSSSYEQYF	TGTGCCAGCAGCCCAGGGACTAGTTCTTCCTACGAGCAGTACTTC
TRBV19	.	once	17	TRBJ1-2	CASTDPFARTVNYGYTF	TGTGCCAGTACCGACCCGTTCGCTAGGACAGTTAACTATGGCTACACCTTC
TRBV6-2/TRBV6-3	.	few	13	TRBJ1-6	CASSYWTAETLHF	TGTGCCAGCAGTTACTGGACAGCTGAGACCCTCCACTTT
TRBV27	.	.	11	TRBJ2-7	CASSFSGVQYF	TGTGCCAGCAGTTTTAGCGGAGTGCAGTACTTC
TRBV4-2	TRBD2	once	17	TRBJ2-1	CASSQASGEGVFNEQFF	TGTGCCAGCAGCCAAGCTAGCGGGGAGGGGGTGTTCAATGAGCAGTTCTTC
TRBV28	TRBD1	.	17	TRBJ1-4	CASSSRTGGAIREKLFF	TGTGCCAGCAGTTCCCGGACAGGGGGCGCGATCAGGGAAAAACTGTTTTTT
TRBV9	.	few	14	TRBJ2-2	CASSVVSGPGELFF	TGTGCCAGCAGCGTAGTATCAGGCCCCGGGGAGCTGTTTTTT
TRBV25-1	TRBD1	once	13	TRBJ1-1	CASSNRGLTEAFF	TGTGCCAGCAGTAACAGGGGGCTTACTGAAGCTTTCTTT
TRBV5-4	TRBD2	.	15	TRBJ2-7	CASSQLAGEHYEQYF	TGTGCCAGCAGCCAACTAGCGGGAGAGCACTACGAGCAGTACTTC
TRBV23-1	TRBD1	.	16	TRBJ1-1	CASSPQTGTMNTEAFF	TGCGCCAGCAGTCCTCAGACAGGGACCATGAACACTGAAGCTTTCTTT
TRBV19	.	.	13	TRBJ2-5	CASSIGTERSQYF	TGTGCCAGTAGTATAGGGACAGAGCGGTCCCAGTACTTC
TRBV19	TRBD1	many	15	TRBJ1-5	CASSPLGTGNQPQHF	TGTGCCAGTAGTCCCTTAGGGACAGGCAATCAGCCCCAGCATTTT
TRBV28	.	.	12	TRBJ1-2	CASSLRSYGYTF	TGTGCCAGCAGTTTGAGAAGCTATGGCTACACCTTC
TRBV27	.	.	15	TRBJ1-5	CASSASTGHNQPQHF	TGTGCCAGCAGTGCCTCGACAGGCCACAATCAGCCCCAGCATTTT
TRBV9	.	once	19	TRBJ1-1	CASSPSAHSQKLRNTEAFF	TGTGCCAGCAGCCCTTCCGCTCACAGCCAGAAACTTAGAAACACTGAAGCTTTCTTT
TRBV10-3	TRBD2	.	15	TRBJ2-1	CAIRVEASGLYEQFF	TGTGCCATCAGGGTGGAGGCTAGCGGACTCTATGAGCAGTTCTTC
TRBV18	.	.	15	TRBJ2-7	CASSPRTPPDGEQYF	TGTGCCAGCTCACCGAGGACTCCGCCTGATGGGGAGCAGTACTTC
TRBV3-1/TRBV3-2	.	.	13	TRBJ1-2	CASSQDQSYGYTF	TGTGCCAGCAGCCAAGACCAGTCCTATGGCTACACCTTC
TRBV5-1	.	.	16	TRBJ2-1	CASSATGLVVVDEQFF	TGCGCCAGCAGCGCCACAGGGCTCGTCGTTGTAGATGAGCAGTTCTTC
TRBV11-2	.	few	14	TRBJ1-1	CASSLGTVNTEAFF	TGTGCCAGCAGCTTAGGCACAGTGAACACTGAAGCTTTCTTT
TRBV4-1	TRBD2	.	18	TRBJ2-5	CASSQDSSTGGPAETQYF	TGCGCCAGCAGCCAAGATAGCTCCACGGGAGGGCCGGCGGAGACCCAGTACTTC
TRBV19	.	.	18	TRBJ1-1	CASSGVVSGRTMNTEAFF	TGTGCCAGTAGTGGGGTTGTTTCGGGGAGAACCATGAACACTGAAGCTTTCTTT
TRBV6-5	TRBD1	few	13	TRBJ2-7	CASRRQGIYEQYF	TGTGCCAGCAGGCGACAGGGAATCTACGAGCAGTACTTC
TRBV9	TRBD2	.	15	TRBJ2-5	CASSSGTSGPETQYF	TGTGCCAGCAGTAGCGGGACTAGCGGTCCAGAGACCCAGTACTTC
TRBV6-2/TRBV6-3	TRBD2	.	16	TRBJ2-3	CASSSPSGRGSDTQYF	TGTGCCAGCAGTTCACCTAGCGGGAGAGGATCAGATACGCAGTATTTT
TRBV6-5	TRBD1	.	13	TRBJ1-1	CASRLQGAVGAFF	TGTGCCAGCAGATTACAGGGGGCAGTAGGAGCTTTCTTT
TRBV15	.	.	16	TRBJ2-1	CATSGDPSFQGYEQFF	TGTGCCACCAGCGGCGATCCTAGCTTTCAAGGCTATGAGCAGTTCTTC
TRBV7-2	.	.	14	TRBJ2-3	CASSPQGQTDTQYF	TGTGCCAGCAGCCCGCAGGGTCAAACAGATACGCAGTATTTT
TRBV6-5	TRBD2	.	13	TRBJ2-3	CASRAGLLDTQYF	TGTGCCAGCAGGGCGGGACTACTTGATACGCAGTATTTT
TRBV5-5	.	.	13	TRBJ1-1	CASSLGLLTEAFF	TGTGCCAGCAGTCTTGGACTCCTCACTGAAGCTTTCTTT
TRBV5-6	TRBD2	.	15	TRBJ2-5	CASSLGTSGRETQYF	TGTGCCAGCAGCTTGGGTACTAGCGGGAGAGAGACCCAGTACTTC
TRBV3-1/TRBV3-2	TRBD1	once	13	TRBJ1-2	CASMGQGNYGYTF	TGTGCCAGCATGGGACAGGGAAACTATGGCTACACCTTC
TRBV6-2/TRBV6-3	.	.	11	TRBJ2-7	CASSHNYEQYF	TGTGCCAGCAGCCACAACTACGAGCAGTACTTC
TRBV7-9	.	.	16	TRBJ2-7	CASSLIRQLDTYEQYF	TGTGCCAGCAGCTTAATTCGACAGCTAGATACCTACGAGCAGTACTTC
TRBV7-8	.	.	15	TRBJ1-5	CASSATGQSNQPQHF	TGTGCCAGCAGCGCGACGGGACAATCCAATCAGCCCCAGCATTTT